A single sample gave rise to the 7 T cell receptor beta chains below, sequenced in a study of a mutant IDH1 vaccine in newly diagnosed glioma. Time point denoted: week 5, during vaccination. In every dose of vaccine, 300 ug of mutant IDH1 20-mer peptide was given alongside topical imiquimod. Method: immunoSEQ multiplex PCR; TCRdb's copy keeps in-frame clones and lacks some. Found here are more than 25,000 clones, approximately 79% of them singletons; the top ten hold less than 9.5%. No cognate antigen is known for these TCRs. Material: PBMCs, obtained from a glioma patient whose treatment included an IDH1 peptide vaccine. Source of these receptors: a middle-aged man with glioma. Some clones in this sample may be carry-over from other donors' samples.

This clone was counted only a few times. The chain is built from TRBV7-9 and TRBJ1-2; D is ambiguous. Germline V lookup: CDR1 SEHNR, CDR2 FQNEAQ (reference sequence). The CDR3 extends over 15 amino acids. V was trimmed by 8 bases and J by 1 base, leaving 17 bases between them. The CDR3 nucleotides read TGTGCCAGCTCCGGCGGGCCTCCTCTTAACTATGGCTACACCTTC. Protein product: CASSGGPPLNYGYTF.

The chain couples TRBV11-2 to TRBJ1-4, with D maybe TRBD1 (6 bases). The V gene lost 3 bases and the J gene lost 10 bases, with 18 bases spanning the gap. This CDR3 has 15 amino acids. Looked up from germline, CDR1 is SGHAT and CDR2 is FQNNGV. The CDR3 sequence: CASSLMSGDGGKLFF. The DNA for the CDR3 is TGTGCCAGCAGCTTGATGTCAGGGGACGGGGGAAAACTGTTTTTT.

This clone was seen more than once but under ten times. V gene TRBV7-3 combines with J gene TRBJ1-2; D might be TRBD1 (6 bases). V lost 5 bases to trimming and J lost 2 bases, with 9 bases between them. There are 13 residues in the CDR3. Germline-derived CDR1 and CDR2 are SGHTA and FQGTGA. Here the CDR3 reads CASSLQGNYGYTF. CDR3 DNA sequence: TGTGCCAGCAGCCTACAGGGAAACTATGGCTACACCTTC. Looking up the rest from reference TRBV7-3 and TRBJ1-2 gives the full variable domain: GAGVSQTPSNKVTEKGKYVELRCDPISGHTALYWYRQSLGQGPEFLIYFQGTGAADDSGLPNDRFFAVRPEGSVSTLKIQRTERGDSAVYLCASSLQGNYGYTFGSGTRLTVV.

CDR3 DNA sequence: TGTGCCAGTAGAAGCGGGGGAGACTACAATGAGCAGTTCTTC. Encoded protein: CASRSGGDYNEQFF. The V and J genes are TRBV19 and TRBJ2-1; TRBD2 matches 8 bases. The CDR3 is 14 amino acids. The ends lost 6 bases at V and 3 bases at J; junction bases unmatched: 4. The germline gives CDR1 LNHDA, CDR2 SQIVND (reference sequence).

The V gene is TRBV5-1, the J gene TRBJ2-2; D is ambiguous. CDR3 length: 14 amino acids. Deletions cut 0 bases from V and 3 bases from J, with 6 bases between. Per germline, CDR1 SGHRS and CDR2 YFSETQ. CDR3 sequence reads: CASSLGIDTGELFF. Written as DNA, the CDR3 is TGCGCCAGCAGCTTGGGCATAGACACCGGGGAGCTGTTTTTT.

The chain recombines TRBV18 with TRBJ2-7; maybe TRBD1 (6 bases). Between the trimmed V and J ends, which lost 2 bases and 0 bases, there was a span of 8 bases. This CDR3 spans 14 amino acids. Looked up from germline, CDR1 is KGHSH and CDR2 is LQKENI. The CDR3 DNA reads as TGTGCCAGCTCACCAACAGGGAGCTCCTACGAGCAGTACTTC. It encodes CASSPTGSSYEQYF. The full variable domain, completed using reference TRBV18 and TRBJ2-7, is NAGVMQNPRHLVRRRGQEARLRCSPMKGHSHVYWYRQLPEEGLKFMVYLQKENIIDESGMPKERFSAEFPKEGPSILRIQQVVRGDSAAYFCASSPTGSSYEQYFGPGTRLTVT.

The chain links TRBV7-2 to TRBJ1-5, with D possibly matching TRBD1 (5 bases). V was clipped by 5 bases and J by 7 bases, with 18 bases between them. The CDR3 is 15 amino acids. The germline V gene encodes CDR1 SGHTA and CDR2 FQGNSA. For the CDR3, the DNA is TGTGCCAGCAGCCGACAAGGGGCAGGAGACCAGCCCCAGCATTTT. As protein: CASSRQGAGDQPQHF.